This T cell receptor beta chain was found in a study of human T cells and chemical hapten exposure. Background on the study: 2% DPC applied to an approximately 2 cm by approximately 2 cm arm area sensitized donors.

Using its own MiXCR run on the RACE reads, TCRdb lists one record per CDR3 protein. The sample holds some 170,000 distinct CDR3 sequences, about a quarter seen once. The time point denotes: patch test 3, about 24 weeks after DPC sensitization. Stated treatment: therapeutic diphenylcyclopropenone sensitization with weekly scalp DPC. The CDR3 sequence is 14 residues long. With V trimmed by 6 bases and J by 2 bases, 4 bases remained unmatched. Germline assignment: CDR1 MGHDK and CDR2 SYGVNS. Source: whole blood, taken in connection with sensitization to the hapten diphenylcyclopropenone (DPC). The chain joins TRBV25-1 to TRBJ2-5; TRBD1 matches 9 bases. The clonotype originates from a woman younger than 30 with alopecia areata. Some clones in this sample may be carry-over from other donors' samples. CDR3 loop: CASRGQGLQETQYF. The CDR3 DNA reads TGTGCCAGCAGGGGACAGGGTCTACAAGAGACCCAGTACTTC.